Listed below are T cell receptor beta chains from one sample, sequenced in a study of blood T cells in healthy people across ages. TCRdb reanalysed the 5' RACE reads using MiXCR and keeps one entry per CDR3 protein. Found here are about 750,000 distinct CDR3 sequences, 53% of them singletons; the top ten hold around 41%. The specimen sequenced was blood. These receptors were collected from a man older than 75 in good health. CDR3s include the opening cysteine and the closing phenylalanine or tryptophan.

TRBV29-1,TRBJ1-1,CSVEATLGGRAFF
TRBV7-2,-,CASSLSQVGEQYF
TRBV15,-,CATSRDRGTSGRFGETQYF
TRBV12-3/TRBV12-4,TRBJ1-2,CASSLNQAASGYTF
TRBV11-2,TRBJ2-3,CASSLGTAAAGRDAYF
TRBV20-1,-,CSAPSGGIRGPKYEQYF
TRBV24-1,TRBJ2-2,CATSWGPSGELFF
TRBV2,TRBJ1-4,CASSNRVNEKLFF
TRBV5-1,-,CASSFARQGEHEQYF
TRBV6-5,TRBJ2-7,CASSSRRGISYEQYF
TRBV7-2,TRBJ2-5,CASSSTAFRGRFQETQYF
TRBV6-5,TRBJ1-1,CASTKNTEAFF
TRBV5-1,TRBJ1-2,CASSPGTEAYGYTF
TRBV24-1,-,CATSGPGAGNAETQYF
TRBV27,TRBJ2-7,CASLEIGRWLEEQYF
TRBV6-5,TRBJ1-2,CASRRDRGPAYGYTF
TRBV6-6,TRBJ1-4,CASRYTGDEKLFF
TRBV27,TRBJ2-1,CASRPWTGGNNEQFF
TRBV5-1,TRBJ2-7,CASSEQGAIDEQYF
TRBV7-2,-,CASSLGGHGYHEQYF
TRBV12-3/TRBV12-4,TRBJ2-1,CASSLLAGGPGEQFF
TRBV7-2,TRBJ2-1,CASRVASDNEQFF
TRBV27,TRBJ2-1,CASSLALGAYNEQFF
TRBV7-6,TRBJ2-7,CASSLELGKLVYEQYF
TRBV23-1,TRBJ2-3,CASSQLRGQVDRYAYF
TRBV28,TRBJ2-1,CASSHGLAVNEQFF
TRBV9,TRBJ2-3,CASSVANSYTDTQYF
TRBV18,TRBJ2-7,CASSPRGLAGIYEQYF
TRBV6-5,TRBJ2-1,CASSYSLAGGLFNNEQFF
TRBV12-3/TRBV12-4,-,CASSRPGLAGVGSYNEQYF
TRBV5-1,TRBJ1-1,CASSWTGSDTEAFF
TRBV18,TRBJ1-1,CASSQTANTEAFF
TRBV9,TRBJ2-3,CASSPYSSDTQYF
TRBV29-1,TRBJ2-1,CSVAGRNDEQFF
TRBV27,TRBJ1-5,CASSFSRGLENQPQHF
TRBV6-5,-,CASRRTGEWTQYF
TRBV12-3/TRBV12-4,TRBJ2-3,CASSLTTAGTETQYF
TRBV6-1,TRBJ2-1,CASSPPGQDDEQFF
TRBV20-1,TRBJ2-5,CSAGSGGQEPQYF
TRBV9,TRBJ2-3,CASSVSGGLAGAGTDTQYF
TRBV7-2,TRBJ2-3,CASSLAGPADTQYF
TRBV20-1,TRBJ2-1,CSARDLGGSFDEQFF
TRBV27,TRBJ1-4,CASSAGLNEKLFF
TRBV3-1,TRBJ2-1,CASSRGGSLEFF
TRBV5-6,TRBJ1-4,CASSGGRNEKLFF
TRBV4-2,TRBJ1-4,CASSQDGGVEKLFF
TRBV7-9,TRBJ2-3,CASSFGLAGQYAYF
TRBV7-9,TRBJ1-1,CASSPRGGRGEAFF
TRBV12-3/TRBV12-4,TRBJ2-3,CASSLRAGDLYAYF
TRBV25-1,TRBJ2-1,CASSSPSGRVNEQFF
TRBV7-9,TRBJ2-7,CASSSRDTRFGGRLSYEQYF
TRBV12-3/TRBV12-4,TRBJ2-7,CASRETGRGYEQYF
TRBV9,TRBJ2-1,CASSVETSGAHRYSYNEQFF
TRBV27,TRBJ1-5,CASSPTGAHRLIGNQPQHF
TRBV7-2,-,CASSSGQPLETQYF